The 27 T cell receptor beta chains below all came from one sample that was sequenced in a study of a mutant IDH1 vaccine in newly diagnosed glioma (TCRdb year 2021). Receptor amplification or capture employed the immunoSEQ multiplex PCR assay. TCRdb provides this immuneACCESS table in a form limited to in-frame rearrangements. Some clones are lacking; in checked studies, under half of them reflect an unresolved V gene, and why the rest are absent is not known. The sample profile shows 60,000 to 75,000 clones; approximately 82% of them were found once. The leading ten clones occupy roughly 4.4% of the sample. In light of the paper, this sample's time point label describes: baseline, week 1 (first vaccination visit). Explained via the paper, the treatment or condition label denotes: pre-vaccination baseline after standard-of-care therapy. The source material was peripheral blood mononuclear cells (PBMCs), sampled from a glioma patient treated with radiotherapy, temozolomide or both. The receptors were sampled from a woman younger than 30 with glioma. Some clones in this sample may be carry-over from other donors' samples.

This clone was picked up a small number of times. The limits of the CDR3 on the DNA are not certain, so only TCRdb's listed CDR3 is given. This CDR3 reads CASSWAGGASLTFF. The chain employs TRBV6-5 and TRBJ1-1; no DNA check was done on the table's D call, TRBD1. Germline CDR1 MNHEY, CDR2 SVGAGI. The CDR3 spans 14 amino acids, including both terminal residues.

The sample holds one count of this clone. The V call is TRBV5-1, the J call TRBJ1-1; perhaps TRBD1 as D (5 bases). The germline CDR1 and CDR2 sequences are SGHRS and YFSETQ. V was trimmed by 2 bases and J by 1 base, leaving 12 bases between them. This CDR3 is 15 amino acids long. DNA for the CDR3: TGCGCCAGCAGCTTATTCCAGGGAGGGAACACTGAAGCTTTCTTT. It translates to CASSLFQGGNTEAFF.

V is TRBV10-3 and J is TRBJ1-3; no reliable D call. V lost 0 bases and J lost 1, with 13 bases in between. Germline V lookup: CDR1 ENHRY, CDR2 SYGVKD. The length of the CDR3 is 17 residues. The CDR3 sequence is CAISESWGRGSGNTIYF. CDR3 DNA: TGTGCCATCAGTGAGTCCTGGGGTCGGGGATCTGGAAACACCATATATTTT.

V and J are TRBV18 and TRBJ2-2; 7 bases are shared with TRBD1. The V gene end was trimmed by 10 bases and the J gene end by 0 bases; junction bases not matched to a gene: 5. Per germline, CDR1 KGHSH and CDR2 LQKENI. The CDR3 runs 14 residues. This CDR3 is CATTGQTNTGELFF. The CDR3 DNA sequence: TGTGCCACAACGGGACAGACGAACACCGGGGAGCTGTTTTTT.

The V call is TRBV25-1, the J call TRBJ2-2; D is uncertain. Germline V gene data show CDR1 as MGHDK and CDR2 as SYGVNS. With 4 bases removed from V and 0 bases from J, the gap between germline ends came to 6 bases. The CDR3 is 14 amino acids. The CDR3 is CASSVGPNTGELFF. The CDR3 DNA is TGTGCCAGCAGTGTCGGACCGAACACCGGGGAGCTGTTTTTT.

The chain joins TRBV5-1 to TRBJ1-1; TRBD1 is a possible D gene (5 bases). V was clipped by 4 bases and J by 3 bases, with 7 bases between them. Germline V gene sequence: CDR1 SGHRS, CDR2 YFSETQ. The CDR3 has 12 residues. The CDR3 reads CASSRGDTEAFF. The CDR3 region has the DNA TGCGCCAGCAGCCGGGGGGACACTGAAGCTTTCTTT.

By share, this clone ranks as medium-sized. The CDR3 nucleotides are TGTGCCAGCTGGGGAAGCTCCCAATCGACGGGGGAGCTTCACTACGAGCAGTACTTC. Its translation: CASWGSSQSTGELHYEQYF. The J gene is TRBJ2-7, the V gene TRBV2; a weak D match, TRBD2 (6 bases). Germline lookup yields CDR1 SNHLY and CDR2 FYNNEI. The CDR3 is made up of 19 amino acids. Trimming removed 8 bases at V and 3 bases at J, with 32 bases between.

This chain joins TRBV7-9 and TRBJ2-7; possible D gene TRBD2, 5 bases. V was pared by 4 bases and J by 5 bases, with 18 bases between. The CDR3 runs to 15 residues. CDR1 and CDR2 (germline): SEHNR, FQNEAQ (reference sequence). The CDR3: CASSYFGLVGDEQYF. DNA for the CDR3: TGTGCCAGCAGCTATTTTGGTCTGGTCGGGGACGAGCAGTACTTC.

The chain has TRBV4-1 and TRBJ2-1; TRBD2 aligns across 12 bases. Germline V gene sequence: CDR1 MGHRA, CDR2 YSYEKL. V lost 1 base and J lost 9; bases outside the gene matches: 16. The CDR3 covers 19 residues. DNA for the CDR3: TGCGCCAGCAGCCAAGTCGGGGCTAGCGGGAGGGAACCGGCGTCTGAGCAGTTCTTC. Protein: CASSQVGASGREPASEQFF.

This chain links TRBV19 with TRBJ1-1, with TRBD1 matching over 7 bases. Per the germline V gene, CDR1 is LNHDA and CDR2 is SQIVND (reference sequence). There are 15 residues in the CDR3. The trim removed 4 bases at V and 0 bases at J, leaving 5 bases unmatched. Here the CDR3 reads CASSKGTAMNTEAFF. In DNA, the CDR3 is TGTGCCAGTAGTAAGGGGACAGCAATGAACACTGAAGCTTTCTTT.

This clone was picked up one time. The chain couples TRBV4-1 to TRBJ1-1; D is undetermined. V gave up 3 bases and J gave up 3 bases, with 8 bases separating them. This CDR3 has 13 residues. The germline V gene encodes CDR1 MGHRA and CDR2 YSYEKL. The CDR3 coding sequence is TGCGCCAGCAGCCATGGGTGGGACACTGAAGCTTTCTTT. The encoded protein is CASSHGWDTEAFF.

This chain joins TRBV6-4 and TRBJ2-1; D may be TRBD2 (7 bases). Germline V gene data show CDR1 as MRHNA and CDR2 as SNTAGT. Trimming took off 0 bases at V and 8 bases at J, with 17 bases between the two ends. The CDR3 loop spans 16 amino acids. The CDR3 spells CASSDSGGLSGDEQFF. CDR3 DNA: TGTGCCAGCAGTGACTCGGGGGGGCTAAGTGGGGATGAGCAGTTCTTC.

This clone was detected only a few times. The V gene is TRBV4-2, the J gene TRBJ2-1, with 10 bases lining up with TRBD1. This CDR3 contains 15 residues. V lost 2 bases and J lost 8; bases outside the gene matches: 6. CDR1 is LGHNA and CDR2 is YNFKEQ in the germline V gene. CDR3 coding DNA: TGTGCCAGCAGCCAACGGGGACAGGGGCTCGATGAGCAGTTCTTC. Translated, it gives CASSQRGQGLDEQFF.

The CDR3 protein is CASSLDSGNTIYF. The CDR3 nucleotides are TGCGCCAGCAGCTTGGACAGCGGAAACACCATATATTTT. This chain connects TRBV5-1 to TRBJ1-3, with D hard to call. The CDR3 runs to 13 residues. V dropped 0 bases and J dropped 4 bases, with 5 bases sitting between them. Germline CDR1 reads SGHRS; CDR2 reads YFSETQ.

The chain is built from TRBV9 and TRBJ2-5; 12 positions agree with TRBD2. Unmatched junction bases numbered 6, after V lost 3 bases and J lost 3 bases. There are 16 residues in the CDR3. Germline lookup yields CDR1 SGDLS and CDR2 YYNGEE. The CDR3 nucleotides read TGTGCCAGCAGCGATGGGACTAGCGGGTTTAAAGAGACCCAGTACTTC. It is translated as CASSDGTSGFKETQYF.

The rearrangement uses TRBV7-2 and TRBJ2-7, with D hard to call. The germline V and J ends were trimmed by 1 base and 1 base, with 8 bases remaining between them. The germline gives CDR1 SGHTA, CDR2 FQGNSA. This CDR3 has 14 residues. In DNA, the CDR3 is TGTGCCAGCAGCTTAGACTGGCTTTCCTACGAGCAGTACTTC. Translating gives CASSLDWLSYEQYF.

This chain joins TRBV6-5 and TRBJ2-1; TRBD2 agrees at 7 bases. Germline V gene lookup returns CDR1 MNHEY and CDR2 SVGAGI. V was pared by 6 bases and J by 13 bases, with 12 bases of the junction left unmatched. This CDR3 is 13 amino acids long. The CDR3 DNA follows: TGTGCCAGCAGGCCTAGCGGCGCCTTATTTCAGTTCTTC. Protein product: CASRPSGALFQFF.

This clone turned up a few times. The rearrangement joins TRBV29-1 to TRBJ1-5; tentatively, D is TRBD1 (5 bases). Germline V gene data show CDR1 as SQVTM and CDR2 as ANQGSEA. The CDR3 runs 13 residues. Trimming pared 1 base from V and 4 bases from J, leaving 8 bases between. The CDR3 sequence: CSVEGGTNQPQHF. The CDR3 DNA reads as TGCAGCGTTGAAGGGGGGACTAATCAGCCCCAGCATTTT.

The rearrangement joins TRBV10-2 to TRBJ1-2; no reliable D call. V gave up 4 bases and J gave up 2 bases, with 5 bases separating them. CDR1 WSHSY and CDR2 SAAADI come from the germline V gene. The CDR3 length is 12 residues. The CDR3 nucleotides are TGCGCCAGCAGTGTCACCAACTATGGCTACACCTTC. Translating it yields CASSVTNYGYTF.

About this clone itself: The sample carries other DNA sequences with the same CDR3. The chain combines TRBV5-1 with TRBJ2-3; maybe TRBD2 (5 bases). Per the germline V gene, CDR1 is SGHRS and CDR2 is YFSETQ. CDR3 length equals 15 residues. Trimming left V 0 bases short and J 0 bases short, with 8 bases between. The DNA for the CDR3 is TGCGCCAGCAGCTTGGATCGCGGGAGCACAGATACGCAGTATTTT. Its protein product is CASSLDRGSTDTQYF.

This chain links TRBV19 with TRBJ2-7; D is possibly TRBD2 (6 bases). The V gene lost 1 base and the J gene lost 2 bases, with 12 bases spanning the gap. Germline lookup yields CDR1 LNHDA and CDR2 SQIVND (reference sequence). This CDR3 contains 15 residues. The CDR3 nucleotides read TGTGCCAGTAGTATAGCCCCGGGAGCCACCTACGAGCAGTACTTC. This sequence encodes CASSIAPGATYEQYF.

The chain has TRBV14 and TRBJ2-7; D is ambiguous. Per germline, CDR1 SGHDN and CDR2 FVKESK. CDR3 length: 12 residues. The V end was cut by 0 bases, the J end by 5 bases, with 5 bases between. DNA of the CDR3: TGTGCCAGCAGCCAAGAGGTCGACGAGCAGTACTTC. It encodes CASSQEVDEQYF.

This chain connects TRBV7-9 to TRBJ1-1; maybe TRBD1 (6 bases). This CDR3 has 14 residues. CDR1 is SEHNR and CDR2 is FQNEAQ in the germline V gene (reference sequence). V was trimmed by 6 bases and J by 5 bases, leaving 16 bases between them. CDR3 residues: CASRPQGQGTEAFF. CDR3 nucleotide sequence: TGTGCCAGCAGGCCCCAGGGGCAGGGGACTGAAGCTTTCTTT.

This rearrangement joins TRBV2 to TRBJ2-7; TRBD2 aligns across 12 bases. The germline V gene encodes CDR1 SNHLY and CDR2 FYNNEI. V lost 4 bases, J lost 2 bases, and 6 bases stayed unmatched. The CDR3 covers 16 residues. The CDR3 region is CASSGGLAGNPYEQYF. The DNA of the CDR3 is TGTGCCAGCAGTGGCGGACTAGCGGGGAACCCCTACGAGCAGTACTTC.

The gene calls are TRBV5-1 and TRBJ2-7, with TRBD1 matching over 7 bases. Germline CDR1 SGHRS, CDR2 YFSETQ. With V trimmed by 4 bases and J by 3 bases, 4 bases remained unmatched. CDR3 length equals 13 residues. CDR3: CASSHGQDYEQYF. The CDR3 DNA is TGCGCCAGCAGCCACGGACAGGACTACGAGCAGTACTTC.

This rearrangement joins TRBV28 to TRBJ2-7, with 8 bases that match TRBD1. V was pared by 3 bases and J by 2 bases, with 3 bases of the junction left unmatched. CDR3 length equals 14 residues. CDR1 is MDHEN and CDR2 is SYDVKM in the germline V gene. CDR3 loop: CASSLTGDPYEQYF. The CDR3 bases are TGTGCCAGCAGTTTGACAGGGGACCCCTACGAGCAGTACTTC. Together with reference TRBV28 and TRBJ2-7, the CDR3 gives the full variable domain: DVKVTQSSRYLVKRTGEKVFLECVQDMDHENMFWYRQDPGLGLRLIYFSYDVKMKEKGDIPEGYSVSREKKERFSLILESASTNQTSMYLCASSLTGDPYEQYFGPGTRLTVT.

On this clone itself: Compared with germline, one end of the junction differs, possibly owing to a read error. V and J are TRBV7-8 and TRBJ2-5; 11 positions match TRBD2. The CDR3 runs to 16 residues. Looked up from germline, CDR1 is SGHVS and CDR2 is FQNEAQ. The CDR3 reads CASRFPLAGGQETQYF. The CDR3 region has the DNA TGTGCCAGCCGCTTCCCCCTAGCGGGGGGTCAAGAGACCCAGTACTTC.